This T cell receptor (beta chain) stems from a study of regulatory T cells in long-lasting Graves disease. Study-wide context: Patients met the persistent Graves' disease definition after over 5 years of antithyroid drugs with positive TSH receptor antibodies.

As for time point: persistent/refractory GD, antithyroid drugs over 5 years with positive TRAb. TCR sequences were obtained from RNA taken from PBMCs. The study, taken as a whole, reports: Gene preferences differed: TRBV28, TRBJ1-2, TRBJ2-5 in persistent cases.

Details on this clonotype: The antigen remains unidentified.

Construction of TCR beta libraries relied on iRepertoire HTBI primers and on Arm-PCR targeting CDR3 regions. TCRdb passed the multiplex PCR reads through MiXCR, listing each CDR3 protein once. This table has about 460,000 distinct CDR3 sequences, about 20% appearing once. The CDR3 is 12 amino acids. Germline V gene sequence: CDR1 MNHEY, CDR2 SVGAGI. V lost 6 bases to trimming and J lost 3 bases, with 9 bases between them. The sequence derives from a female donor with Graves disease. This rearrangement joins TRBV6-5 to TRBJ2-7; no definite D call. The sample here was peripheral blood mononuclear cells (PBMCs), taken when the disease was refractory, from a patient treated with antithyroid drugs. CDR3 coding DNA: TGTGCCAGCAGCTATTCACTCTACGAGCAGTACTTC. Translating it yields CASSYSLYEQYF.